The source of this T cell receptor (beta chain) is a study of cytomegalovirus exposure and HLA in healthy donors. Findings of the study overall: Earlier analysis yielded a pattern in which most TCR beta V segments were productive about 90% or about 30% of the time. In a later analysis, parvovirus B19, influenza, CMV and Epstein-Barr virus appeared linked to several top co-occurrence clusters. Presence/absence analyses assumed roughly uniform sequencing depth across donors. A cluster of highly shared sequence variants was likely a sequencing artifact.

As regards this clone: What it recognizes is unknown.

Germline V lookup: CDR1 MDHEN, CDR2 SYDVKM. V lost 7 bases to trimming and J lost 1 base, with 14 bases between them. The CDR3 contains 15 residues. The PCR used 60 Vbeta and 13 Jbeta primers. TCRdb's copy holds only in-frame clones and misses some; the assay was immunoSEQ multiplex PCR. The sample lists about 200,000 clones; around nine tenths were seen once. Sequencing was done on a sample of PBMCs. J is TRBJ1-5 and V is TRBV28; D remains ambiguous. The clonotype originates from a woman aged 25 to 39 in good health and CMV-seronegative. CDR3 bases: TGTGCCAGCACCACACGGGGATTGAGCAATCAGCCCCAGCATTTT. This codes for CASTTRGLSNQPQHF.